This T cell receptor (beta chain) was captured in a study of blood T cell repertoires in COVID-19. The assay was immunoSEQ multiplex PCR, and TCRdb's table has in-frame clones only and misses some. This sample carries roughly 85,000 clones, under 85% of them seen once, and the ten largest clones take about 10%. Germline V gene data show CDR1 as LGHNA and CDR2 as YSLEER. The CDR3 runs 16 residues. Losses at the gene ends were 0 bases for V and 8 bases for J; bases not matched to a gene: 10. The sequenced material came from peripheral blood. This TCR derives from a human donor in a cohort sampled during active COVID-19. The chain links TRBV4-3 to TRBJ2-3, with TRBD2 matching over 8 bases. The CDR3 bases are TGCGCCAGCAGCCAAGATCTAACGGGGGGGAGGGGTACGCAGTATTTT. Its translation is CASSQDLTGGRGTQYF.